This TCR beta chain was sequenced during a study of CD8 T cells in Susac syndrome. Germline-derived CDR1 and CDR2 are ENHRY and SYGVKD. This CDR3 has 17 amino acids. V trimming: 3 bases; J trimming: 7 bases; junction bases outside the gene matches: 14. An amount of RNA that ranged from roughly 0.45 to 1 ug was reverse transcribed with random hexamers. TCR beta CDR3 was amplified by immunoSEQ multiplex PCR. This amplification extended across 54 Vbeta and 13 Jbeta segments. TCRdb called the immunoSEQ multiplex PCR reads again in MiXCR, with one record for every CDR3 protein. The table includes over 95,000 distinct CDR3 sequences, just under 95% detected once. This clonotype was seen only once. TCR beta sequences were obtained from blood CD8+ and CD4+ T cells. Healthy donors acted as controls, with matching for age and sex. TEMRA cells underwent FACS enrichment and CD8+ and CD4+ T cells underwent negative isolation.

The sequenced sample consisted of CD8+ T cells from PBMCs. The clonotype was recovered from a human donor in good health. The J gene is TRBJ2-3, the V gene TRBV10-3, with TRBD2 matching over 9 bases. The CDR3: CAISDFVLAGTLYTQYF. The CDR3, as DNA: TGTGCCATCAGTGATTTCGTGCTAGCGGGGACTCTTTATACGCAGTATTTT.